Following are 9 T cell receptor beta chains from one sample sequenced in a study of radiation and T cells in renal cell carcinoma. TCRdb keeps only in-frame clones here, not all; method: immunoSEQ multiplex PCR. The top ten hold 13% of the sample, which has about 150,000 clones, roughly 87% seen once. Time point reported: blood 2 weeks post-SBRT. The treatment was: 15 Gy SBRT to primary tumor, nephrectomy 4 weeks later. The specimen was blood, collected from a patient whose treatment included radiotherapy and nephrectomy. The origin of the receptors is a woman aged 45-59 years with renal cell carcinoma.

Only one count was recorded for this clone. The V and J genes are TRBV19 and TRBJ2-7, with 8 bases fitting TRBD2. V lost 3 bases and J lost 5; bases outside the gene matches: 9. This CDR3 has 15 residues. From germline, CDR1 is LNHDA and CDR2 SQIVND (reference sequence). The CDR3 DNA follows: TGTGCCAGTAGTATCGGGAGGGGGGCCGGGAACGAGCAGTACTTC. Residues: CASSIGRGAGNEQYF.

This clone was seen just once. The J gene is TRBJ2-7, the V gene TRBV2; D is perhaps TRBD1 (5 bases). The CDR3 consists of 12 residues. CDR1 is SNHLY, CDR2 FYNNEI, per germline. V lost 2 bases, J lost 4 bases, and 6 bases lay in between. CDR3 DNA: TGTGCCAGCAGTGAACAGGGTTACGAGCAGTACTTC. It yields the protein CASSEQGYEQYF. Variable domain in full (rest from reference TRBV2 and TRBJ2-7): EPEVTQTPSHQVTQMGQEVILRCVPISNHLYFYWYRQILGQKVEFLVSFYNNEISEKSEIFDDQFSVERPDGSNFTLKIRSTKLEDSAMYFCASSEQGYEQYFGPGTRLTVT.

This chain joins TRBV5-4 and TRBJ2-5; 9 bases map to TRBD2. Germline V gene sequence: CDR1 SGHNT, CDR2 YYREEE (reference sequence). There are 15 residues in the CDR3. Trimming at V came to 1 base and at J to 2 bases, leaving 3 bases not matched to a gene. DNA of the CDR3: TGTGCCAGCAGCTTGCAAGCGGGGGGACAAGAGACCCAGTACTTC. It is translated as CASSLQAGGQETQYF.

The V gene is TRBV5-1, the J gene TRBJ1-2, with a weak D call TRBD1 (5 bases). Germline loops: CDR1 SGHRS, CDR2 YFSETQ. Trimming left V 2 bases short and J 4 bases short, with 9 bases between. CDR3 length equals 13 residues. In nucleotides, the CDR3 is TGCGCCAGCAGCTTCGGGGGACTCTATGGCTACACCTTC. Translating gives CASSFGGLYGYTF.

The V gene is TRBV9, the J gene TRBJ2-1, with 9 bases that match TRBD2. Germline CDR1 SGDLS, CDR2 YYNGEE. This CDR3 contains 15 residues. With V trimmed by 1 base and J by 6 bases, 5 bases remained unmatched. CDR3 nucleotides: TGTGCCAGCAGCGTAAGCGGGGGGACATTCAATGAGCAGTTCTTC. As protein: CASSVSGGTFNEQFF.

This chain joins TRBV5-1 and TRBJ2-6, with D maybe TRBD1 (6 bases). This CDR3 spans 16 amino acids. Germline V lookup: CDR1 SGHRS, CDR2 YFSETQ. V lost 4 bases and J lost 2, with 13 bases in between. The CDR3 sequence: CASSHRQAAGANVLTF. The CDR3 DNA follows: TGCGCCAGCAGCCACCGACAGGCGGCTGGGGCCAACGTCCTGACTTTC.

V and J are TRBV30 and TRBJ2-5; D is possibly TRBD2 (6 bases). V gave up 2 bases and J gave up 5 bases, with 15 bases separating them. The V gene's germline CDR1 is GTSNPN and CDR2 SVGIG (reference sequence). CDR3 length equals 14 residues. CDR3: CAWSNGGVGETQYF. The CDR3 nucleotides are TGTGCCTGGAGTAACGGGGGAGTTGGCGAGACCCAGTACTTC.

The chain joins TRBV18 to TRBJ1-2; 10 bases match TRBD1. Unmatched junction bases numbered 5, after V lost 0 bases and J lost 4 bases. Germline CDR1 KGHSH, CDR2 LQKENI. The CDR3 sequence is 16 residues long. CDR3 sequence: CASSPPGTGDAYGYTF. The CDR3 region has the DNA TGTGCCAGCTCACCACCCGGGACAGGGGATGCCTATGGCTACACCTTC.

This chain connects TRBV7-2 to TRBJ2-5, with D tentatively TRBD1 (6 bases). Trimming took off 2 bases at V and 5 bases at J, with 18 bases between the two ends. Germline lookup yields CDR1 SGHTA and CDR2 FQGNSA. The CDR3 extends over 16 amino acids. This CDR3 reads CASSLQQGTVGETQYF. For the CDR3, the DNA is TGTGCCAGCAGCTTACAACAGGGAACGGTCGGGGAGACCCAGTACTTC.